This note documents a single T cell receptor beta chain sequence. The clone's antigen remains unknown. The record has no base qualities; no much larger clone is one base away. The sample originates from a study of control samples from healthy donors and cancer patients (TCRdb year 2020). Libraries came from the immunoSEQ multiplex PCR assay. Here the immuneACCESS table is served through TCRdb, limited to in-frame sequences with V and J called. Missing clones are a known gap in these copies; in checked studies unresolved V genes cover under half, and the rest lacks a known reason. This sample gives roughly 130,000 clones in total; around 96% of them show up just once. In total, the top ten clones hold about 3.6% of the sample. The TCR originated in a man younger than 40 in good health. The sequencing input was blood.

The CDR3: CASSPGTSLETQYF. Here is the DNA: TGTGCCAGCAGCCCAGGGACTAGCTTGGAGACCCAGTACTTC. The sequence joins TRBV7-3 to TRBJ2-5; 9 bases in between match TRBD2. After removal of 5 bases from V and 5 bases from J, the junction retains 6 bases not matched to a gene. The CDR3 spans 14 residues, from the cysteine through the phenylalanine. Of the read, only the CDR3 DNA is kept; its 42 bases are in frame from base 1. CDR1 and CDR2, looked up from the germline V gene, are SGHTA and FQGTGA.